The rows below give T cell receptor beta chains drawn from one sample of a study of blood T cell repertoires in COVID-19. The data were produced by immunoSEQ multiplex PCR, yet TCRdb's version contains in-frame clones alone and is incomplete. This table holds 200,000 to 300,000 clones, roughly four fifths found once. Sample: peripheral blood. The receptors derive from a woman aged 18-29 years with acute or convalescent COVID-19. Each CDR3 is given with its conserved first and last residue. The order of the fields is J gene, D gene, clone size, V gene, CDR3 length, CDR3 protein, CDR3 DNA. The D gene is left open where the match is weak. Clone size is not always given. Where it is, it says once, few, many or a class for expanded clones.

TRBJ2-3 | TRBD2 | - | TRBV7-2 | 15 | CASRPLAGGPDTQYF | TGTGCCAGCAGACCGCTAGCGGGAGGTCCGGATACGCAGTATTTT
TRBJ2-7 | TRBD2 | - | TRBV30 | 15 | CAWSVRLAASYEQYF | TGTGCCTGGAGTGTAAGGCTAGCGGCCTCCTACGAGCAGTACTTC
TRBJ2-7 | TRBD1 | - | TRBV24-1 | 14 | CATSETDRVSEQYF | TGTGCCACCAGTGAAACGGACAGGGTATCAGAGCAGTACTTC
TRBJ1-6 | TRBD1 | - | TRBV27 | 14 | CASSSGTGTSPLHF | TGTGCCAGCAGCTCCGGGACAGGGACTTCACCCCTCCACTTT
TRBJ1-2 | TRBD1 | - | TRBV6-5 | 14 | CASSPGTGHYGYTF | TGTGCCAGCAGCCCCGGGACAGGGCACTATGGCTACACCTTC
TRBJ1-6 | TRBD1 | - | TRBV6-5 | 15 | CASSLTQGAGSPLHF | TGTGCCAGCAGTTTGACACAGGGGGCTGGTTCACCCCTCCACTTT
TRBJ2-5 | TRBD2 | - | TRBV27 | 17 | CASSFLSSGSVMGTQYF | TGTGCCAGCAGTTTTCTATCTAGCGGGAGCGTTATGGGGACCCAGTACTTC
TRBJ1-5 | - | - | TRBV27 | 15 | CASSLGAYSNQPQHF | TGTGCCAGCAGTTTAGGGGCTTATAGCAATCAGCCCCAGCATTTT
TRBJ2-7 | - | - | TRBV7-2 | 12 | CASSLGSLSSYF | TGTGCCAGCAGCTTAGGTAGCCTAAGTAGTTACTTC
TRBJ2-1 | - | - | TRBV10-3 | 14 | CAISEEAPLDEQFF | TGTGCCATCAGTGAAGAAGCCCCGCTCGATGAGCAGTTCTTC
TRBJ2-7 | - | - | TRBV27 | 16 | CASSSTGNGASYEQYF | TGTGCCAGCAGTTCAACAGGGAACGGGGCTTCCTACGAGCAGTACTTC
TRBJ2-6 | TRBD1 | - | TRBV9 | 17 | CASSSGQGSSGANVLTF | TGTGCCAGCAGCTCGGGACAGGGAAGCTCTGGGGCCAACGTCCTGACTTTC
TRBJ1-3 | - | - | TRBV6-5 | 16 | CASSYSTLQAGNTIYF | TGTGCCAGCAGTTACTCGACACTCCAGGCAGGAAACACCATATATTTT
TRBJ2-7 | TRBD2 | - | TRBV10-2 | 14 | CASGLAGGTYEQYF | TGCGCCAGTGGACTAGCGGGAGGGACCTACGAGCAGTACTTC
TRBJ1-2 | - | - | TRBV14 | 20 | CASSPRAGWTLEGSNYGYTF | TGTGCCAGCAGCCCCCGGGCAGGGTGGACCCTAGAAGGTTCTAACTATGGCTACACCTTC
TRBJ2-2 | - | - | TRBV11-3 | 12 | CASSSPNGELFF | TGTGCCAGCAGCTCACCTAACGGGGAGCTGTTTTTT
TRBJ2-1 | - | - | TRBV27 | 13 | CASSEIGYNEQFF | TGTGCCAGTAGCGAAATAGGCTACAATGAGCAGTTCTTC
TRBJ2-7 | - | few | TRBV5-5 | 16 | CASRPQGSSRPYEQYF | TGTGCCAGCCGACCACAGGGATCAAGCAGACCCTACGAGCAGTACTTC
TRBJ2-2 | - | - | TRBV3-1/TRBV3-2 | 16 | CASSQAVDLNTGELFF | TGTGCCAGCAGCCAAGCCGTGGACTTAAACACCGGGGAGCTGTTTTTT
TRBJ2-1 | TRBD2 | - | TRBV7-3 | 17 | CASSLTSLAGGHNEQFF | TGTGCCAGCAGCTTAACGTCGCTAGCGGGAGGGCACAATGAGCAGTTCTTC
TRBJ2-3 | TRBD1 | - | TRBV7-2 | 15 | CASGLGGQETDTQYF | TGTGCCAGCGGATTGGGGGGACAGGAAACAGATACGCAGTATTTT
TRBJ2-1 | TRBD2 | - | TRBV29-1 | 16 | CSVDVFPAGAFYEQFF | TGCAGCGTTGACGTCTTCCCAGCGGGAGCTTTCTATGAGCAGTTCTTC
TRBJ1-4 | TRBD1 | - | TRBV30 | 13 | CASRTGSNEKLFF | TGTGCCTCAAGGACAGGGTCTAATGAAAAACTGTTTTTT
TRBJ2-1 | TRBD2 | - | TRBV19 | 18 | CASSIMYLGGRVYNEQFF | TGTGCCAGTAGTATAATGTATTTGGGCGGGAGGGTCTACAATGAGCAGTTCTTC
TRBJ2-1 | TRBD2 | - | TRBV3-1/TRBV3-2 | 15 | CASSRGLAGDNEQFF | TGTGCCAGCAGCCGTGGACTAGCGGGAGACAATGAGCAGTTCTTC
TRBJ1-1 | - | - | TRBV19 | 14 | CASRPAAPNTEAFF | TGTGCCAGTAGACCGGCGGCCCCGAACACTGAAGCTTTCTTT
TRBJ1-1 | TRBD1 | - | TRBV6-2/TRBV6-3 | 16 | CASSAHAGTGNTEAFF | TGTGCCAGCAGTGCCCACGCCGGGACAGGGAACACTGAAGCTTTCTTT
TRBJ2-7 | TRBD2 | - | TRBV2 | 17 | CASSDRRAGDGVDEQYF | TGTGCCAGCAGTGATCGGCGAGCGGGAGACGGCGTCGACGAGCAGTACTTC